The clone carrying this T cell receptor beta chain was detected ten times or more. The target antigen is unknown. The sample comes from a study of regulatory T cells in long-lasting Graves disease. Building of the TCR beta libraries involved iRepertoire HTBI primers and Arm-PCR of CDR3 regions. TCRdb re-derived calls from the multiplex PCR reads in MiXCR, one entry per CDR3 protein. The table lists 420,000 or so distinct CDR3 sequences, 16% of them singletons, with about a quarter in the top ten. Trimming removed 5 bases from V and 0 bases from J, with 10 bases in between. CDR3 length: 14 amino acids. The germline gives CDR1 MNHNS, CDR2 SASEGT. The time point is: newly diagnosed GD, antithyroid drugs for less than 3 months. RNA from PBMCs was the source of the TCR library. Overall study results and limits: TRBV28, TRBJ1-2 and TRBJ2-5 were favored in persistent disease.

These data were also reused for a study on T cells in Graves' hyperthyroidism and ophthalmopathy.

Here the sequenced sample was peripheral blood mononuclear cells (PBMCs), taken at new diagnosis, from a patient treated with antithyroid drugs. The sequence derives from a woman in her late teens or twenties with Graves disease. The chain employs TRBV6-1 and TRBJ2-5, with no clear D. CDR3 nucleotides: TGTGCCAGCAGTAGAACGTCCTACCAAGAGACCCAGTACTTC. Encoded protein: CASSRTSYQETQYF.